The next 15 T cell receptor beta chains were all read from a single sample in a study of cytomegalovirus exposure and HLA in healthy donors. With 60 Vbeta and 13 Jbeta primers, the PCR was carried out. Sequencing was performed with immunoSEQ multiplex PCR; in TCRdb, only in-frame clones are kept and a portion is missing. Of about 160,000 clones listed, roughly 79% are singletons. Sequenced input: PBMCs. These receptors originate from a man aged 25 to 40 in good health and CMV-seronegative.

This clone has a handful of counts. The V and J genes are TRBV4-3 and TRBJ1-5; possibly TRBD1 for D (6 bases). CDR1 LGHNA and CDR2 YSLEER come from the germline V gene. The V gene lost 0 bases and the J gene lost 0 bases, with 15 bases spanning the gap. The CDR3 is made up of 18 amino acids. For the CDR3, the DNA is TGCGCCAGCAGCCAAGATCTCGCGGGGGCCCTTAGCAATCAGCCCCAGCATTTT. Translation gives CASSQDLAGALSNQPQHF.

The chain couples TRBV9 to TRBJ2-5; 10 nucleotides match TRBD1. This CDR3 has 13 residues. The junction had 1 base not matched to a gene; V was cut back by 5 bases and J by 3 bases. CDR1 is SGDLS, CDR2 YYNGEE, per germline. CDR3: CASRGTGEETQYF. CDR3 bases: TGTGCCAGCAGAGGGACAGGGGAAGAGACCCAGTACTTC.

The gene calls are TRBV7-8 and TRBJ1-5; 7 bases fit TRBD1. This CDR3 region has 13 residues. Per germline, CDR1 SGHVS and CDR2 FQNEAQ. Losses at the gene ends were 6 bases for V and 5 bases for J; bases not matched to a gene: 4. CDR3 protein: CASRQGRDQPQHF. CDR3 sequence (DNA): TGTGCCAGCAGACAGGGGAGAGATCAGCCCCAGCATTTT. The variable domain in full, with the rest retrieved from reference TRBV7-8 and TRBJ1-5, is GAGVSQSPRYKVAKRGQDVALRCDPISGHVSLFWYQQALGQGPEFLTYFQNEAQLDKSGLPSDRFFAERPEGSVSTLKIQRTQQEDSAVYLCASRQGRDQPQHFGDGTRLSIL.

This clone was observed a few times. J is TRBJ2-3 and V is TRBV2, with D perhaps matching TRBD1 (6 bases). Trimming removed 6 bases from V and 4 bases from J, with 23 bases in between. This CDR3 has 17 residues. Germline CDR1 SNHLY, CDR2 FYNNEI. The CDR3 DNA is TGTGCCAGCAGCCCACTGGGACGTGGGGGCGGTGCAGATACGCAGTATTTT. This codes for CASSPLGRGGGADTQYF.

The J gene is TRBJ1-1, the V gene TRBV5-3, with D maybe TRBD1 (5 bases). TRBV5-3 is annotated as an ORF whose role is uncertain. V was trimmed by 2 bases and J by 11 bases, leaving 16 bases between them. CDR3 size: 13 residues. As DNA, the CDR3 is TGTGCCAGAAGCTTAATACCCAGGGCTTGGGCTTTCTTT. Residues: CARSLIPRAWAFF.

The V and J genes are TRBV4-1 and TRBJ2-5, with 8 positions matching TRBD1. The end of the DNA aligns better with TRBJ2-7, so the J call may be wrong. The CDR3 extends over 16 amino acids. Germline values: CDR1 MGHRA, CDR2 YSYEKL. The CDR3 region is CASSPQSRTGNYEQYF. CDR3 nucleotides: TGCGCCAGCAGCCCCCAATCTCGGACAGGGAACTACGAGCAGTACTTC.

The CDR3 bases are TGTGCCAGCAGTGAGTCGGCTGAAGCTTTCTTT. It yields the protein CASSESAEAFF. The V gene is TRBV2, the J gene TRBJ1-1; no clear D. CDR3 length equals 11 residues. Germline CDR1 and CDR2: SNHLY and FYNNEI. Trimming took 3 bases from V and 6 from J, leaving 5 bases between them.

Here the CDR3 DNA reads TGTGCCAGCAGCAACACAGGGGGTGGGGGATTGCCCCAGCATTTT. This encodes CASSNTGGGGLPQHF. The chain carries TRBV28 and TRBJ1-5; 8 bases agree with TRBD1. Per the germline V gene, CDR1 is MDHEN and CDR2 is SYDVKM. The CDR3 length is 15 residues. The junction had 13 bases not matched to a gene; V was cut back by 6 bases and J by 9 bases.

V is TRBV5-1 and J is TRBJ2-3; no clear D. Deletions cut 3 bases from V and 5 bases from J, with 7 bases between. The CDR3 has 12 residues. Germline CDR1 and CDR2: SGHRS and YFSETQ. DNA for the CDR3: TGCGCCAGCAGCTCCGGAGTAGATACGCAGTATTTT. Protein: CASSSGVDTQYF.

The gene calls are TRBV4-1 and TRBJ2-7; possibly TRBD1 for D (6 bases). This CDR3 spans 16 amino acids. Looked up from germline, CDR1 is MGHRA and CDR2 is YSYEKL. V lost 0 bases to trimming and J lost 2 bases, with 14 bases between them. The CDR3 nucleotides are TGCGCCAGCAGCCAAGATCAGGGGATTTTAGCCTACGAGCAGTACTTC. Its translation is CASSQDQGILAYEQYF.

Comment on this clone: Other DNA sequences in this sample translate to the same CDR3. CDR3 sequence: CASSISGTSGTDTQYF. Written as DNA, the CDR3 is TGTGCCAGCAGCATATCCGGAACTAGCGGTACAGATACGCAGTATTTT. This chain links TRBV7-2 with TRBJ2-3; 8 nucleotides align to TRBD2. With 5 bases clipped from V and 3 bases from J, the junction kept 10 bases outside the gene matches. This CDR3 spans 16 amino acids. CDR1 SGHTA and CDR2 FQGNSA come from the germline V gene. Filled out from reference TRBV7-2 and TRBJ2-3, the complete variable domain reads GAGVSQSPSNKVTEKGKDVELRCDPISGHTALYWYRQSLGQGLEFLIYFQGNSAPDKSGLPSDRFSAERTGGSVSTLTIQRTQQEDSAVYLCASSISGTSGTDTQYFGPGTRLTVL.

J is TRBJ1-4 and V is TRBV4-3, with no clear D. V was pared by 4 bases and J by 4 bases, with 16 bases between. CDR3 length: 16 amino acids. Germline V gene data show CDR1 as LGHNA and CDR2 as YSLEER. CDR3 nucleotide sequence: TGCGCCAGCAGCCCCTCCCCGAGGCCCGTTAATGAAAAACTGTTTTTT. Its translation is CASSPSPRPVNEKLFF.

The chain recombines TRBV4-1 with TRBJ2-6; perhaps TRBD1 as D (6 bases). Trimming took 3 bases from V and 3 from J, leaving 12 bases between them. In germline, CDR1 is MGHRA, CDR2 YSYEKL. The CDR3 spans 16 residues. Here the CDR3 reads CASSQTEGVGANVLTF. The CDR3, as DNA: TGCGCCAGCAGCCAGACCGAGGGGGTTGGGGCCAACGTCCTGACTTTC.

This clone was recorded a few times. This chain connects TRBV30 to TRBJ2-3; 10 nucleotides match TRBD1. The trim removed 4 bases at V and 5 bases at J, leaving 6 bases unmatched. CDR1 and CDR2 (germline): GTSNPN, SVGIG (reference sequence). The CDR3 totals 14 residues. Here the CDR3 DNA reads TGTGCCTGGACGTGGACAGGGGGAATAGATACGCAGTATTTT. Translation gives CAWTWTGGIDTQYF.

Regarding this clone: One end of the junction varies from germline; a read error may be responsible. This rearrangement joins TRBV7-7 to TRBJ2-3, with D possibly matching TRBD1 (6 bases). The CDR3 extends over 15 amino acids. Germline V gives CDR1 SSHAT, CDR2 FNYEAQ (reference sequence). Here the CDR3 DNA reads TGTGCTAGCAGCTTAATCAGGGGTAGCACAGATACGCAGTATTTT. This sequence encodes CASSLIRGSTDTQYF.